These T cell receptor beta chains were read from a single sample in a study of shared clonotypes between healthy human individuals. Profiling relied on immunoSEQ multiplex PCR, and the TCRdb table lists in-frame clones only, not all of them. The sample holds nearly 2 million clones, about 94% seen once. The specimen sequenced was naive CD8+ T cells sorted from blood. Every receptor here comes from a man younger than 30 in good health. Each CDR3 is given with its conserved first and last residue. D genes are given only for firm matches. Not every row has a clone size; where given, it reads once, few, many or a size class.

>.|TRBD2|TRBV7-9|TRBJ2-7
TGTGCCAGCTCTAGCGGGGCCTACGAGCAGTACTTC
CASSSGAYEQYF
>.|.|TRBV19|TRBJ1-4
TGTGCCAGTAGTTCAGGGCGATCTAATGAAAAACTGTTTTTT
CASSSGRSNEKLFF
>.|.|TRBV9|TRBJ2-1
TGTGCCAGCAGCGTAGGCGGGGACAATGAGCAGTTCTTC
CASSVGGDNEQFF
>.|TRBD1|TRBV7-6|TRBJ2-2
TGTGCCAGCAGCCCGACAGGGCCCACCGGGGAGCTGTTTTTT
CASSPTGPTGELFF
>.|.|TRBV27|TRBJ2-5
TGTGCCAGCAGTACGAGTCCGTACCAAGAGACCCAGTACTTC
CASSTSPYQETQYF
>once|.|TRBV27|TRBJ1-5
TGTGCCAGCAGTTTTTCAGTCCATCAGCCCCAGCATTTT
CASSFSVHQPQHF
>.|TRBD2|TRBV13|TRBJ2-1
TGTGCCAGCAGCTTAAGTTTTGGCGGGGGGGCGTCCTACAATGAGCAGTTCTTC
CASSLSFGGGASYNEQFF
>.|.|TRBV10-3|TRBJ2-5
TGTGCCATCAGTGTGGCTAGTCAAGAGACCCAGTACTTC
CAISVASQETQYF
>.|TRBD2|TRBV4-3|TRBJ2-7
TGCGCCAGCAGCCAAGCAGGCGGGAGGGCCAAATGGTATGGCTACGAGCAGTACTTC
CASSQAGGRAKWYGYEQYF
>.|.|TRBV30|TRBJ2-7
TGTGCCTGGAGTGTAATAGGAGGCTACGAGCAGTACTTC
CAWSVIGGYEQYF
>.|.|TRBV2|TRBJ2-3
TGTGCCAGCAGCCGCCTGACCGGAGATACGCAGTATTTT
CASSRLTGDTQYF
>.|.|TRBV7-9|TRBJ1-4
TGTGCCAGCAGCTTAGTGGGAGAAAAACTGTTTTTT
CASSLVGEKLFF
>.|.|TRBV5-1|TRBJ2-5
TGCGCCAGCAGCTGGGACGGGGCCGGGGGGACCCAGTACTTC
CASSWDGAGGTQYF
>.|.|TRBV6-5|TRBJ1-1
TGTGCCAGCAGTTACATGGGACCAGGCCTGAACACTGAAGCTTTCTTT
CASSYMGPGLNTEAFF
>.|.|TRBV29-1|TRBJ1-2
TGCAGCGTTACGGGGGGCGAGGGTCATGGCTACACCTTC
CSVTGGEGHGYTF
>.|TRBD1|TRBV6-1|TRBJ2-7
TGTGCCAGCAGTGGGGTGGGGGACAGGGGAATTTACGAGCAGTACTTC
CASSGVGDRGIYEQYF
>.|.|TRBV9|TRBJ1-1
TGTGCCAGCAGCGCGGGTATGACAGATATGAACACTGAAGCTTTCTTT
CASSAGMTDMNTEAFF
>.|TRBD1|TRBV27|TRBJ2-7
TGTGCCAGCAGCCCATCTCAGGGGGCCTTTACCTACGAGCAGTACTTC
CASSPSQGAFTYEQYF
>.|.|TRBV6-6|TRBJ1-1
TGTGCCAGCAGTTACGGCGACAACACTGAAGCTTTCTTT
CASSYGDNTEAFF
>few|.|TRBV6-5|TRBJ1-1
TGTGCCAGCAGTTACCGGGGTATTTACACTGAAGCTTTCTTT
CASSYRGIYTEAFF
>once|TRBD1|TRBV2|TRBJ2-7
TGTGCCAGCAGGGTGGGACAGGGCTATTCCTACGAGCAGTACTTC
CASRVGQGYSYEQYF
>.|.|TRBV2|TRBJ1-1
TGTGCCAGCAGTCCCTCTCAGGACAGCCTGAACACTGAAGCTTTCTTT
CASSPSQDSLNTEAFF
>once|TRBD1|TRBV2|TRBJ1-6
TGTGCCAGCATCCCACAGGGGCGCTTTAGGTCCTATAATTCACCCCTCCACTTT
CASIPQGRFRSYNSPLHF
>once|TRBD1|TRBV19|TRBJ2-7
TGTGCCAGTAGTATAGGGACAGGGGGCCACGAGCAGTACTTC
CASSIGTGGHEQYF
>.|.|TRBV5-5|TRBJ2-1
TGTGCCAGCAGCTTCGGAGGAAGGGAGCAGTTCTTC
CASSFGGREQFF
>.|.|TRBV25-1|TRBJ1-2
TGTGCCAGCAGTGACAGGGCCAATGGCTACACCTTC
CASSDRANGYTF
>.|TRBD1|TRBV5-1|TRBJ1-5
TGCGCCAGCAGCTTGGGACAGGGGCTTGAGCCCCAGCATTTT
CASSLGQGLEPQHF
>.|TRBD2|TRBV5-6|TRBJ2-3
TGTGCCAGCAGCCCACAACCCACTAGCGGGACGGGTGATACGCAGTATTTT
CASSPQPTSGTGDTQYF
>once|.|TRBV6-5|TRBJ2-6
TGTGCCAGCAGTTACTCCGGCCCTACTGGGGCCAACGTCCTGACTTTC
CASSYSGPTGANVLTF
>.|.|TRBV2|TRBJ2-7
TGTGCCAGCAGTGAAGGATACGAGCAGTACTTC
CASSEGYEQYF
>.|.|TRBV19|TRBJ2-3
TGTGCCAGTAGTCTAGCTAGCACAGATACGCAGTATTTT
CASSLASTDTQYF
>.|.|TRBV13|TRBJ1-1
TGTGCCAGCAGCCCGATTGGGGGAGGGGACATGAACACTGAAGCTTTCTTT
CASSPIGGGDMNTEAFF
>.|.|TRBV13|TRBJ1-1
TGTGCCAGCGGGGGGACTGTGAACACTGAAGCTTTCTTT
CASGGTVNTEAFF
>.|.|TRBV7-9|TRBJ1-2
TGTGCCAGCAGCTTAGTGGGGACACAGTATGGCTACACCTTC
CASSLVGTQYGYTF
>.|.|TRBV28|TRBJ1-5
TGTGCCAGCAGTTCGGTCATTCTAAGCAATCAGCCCCAGCATTTT
CASSSVILSNQPQHF